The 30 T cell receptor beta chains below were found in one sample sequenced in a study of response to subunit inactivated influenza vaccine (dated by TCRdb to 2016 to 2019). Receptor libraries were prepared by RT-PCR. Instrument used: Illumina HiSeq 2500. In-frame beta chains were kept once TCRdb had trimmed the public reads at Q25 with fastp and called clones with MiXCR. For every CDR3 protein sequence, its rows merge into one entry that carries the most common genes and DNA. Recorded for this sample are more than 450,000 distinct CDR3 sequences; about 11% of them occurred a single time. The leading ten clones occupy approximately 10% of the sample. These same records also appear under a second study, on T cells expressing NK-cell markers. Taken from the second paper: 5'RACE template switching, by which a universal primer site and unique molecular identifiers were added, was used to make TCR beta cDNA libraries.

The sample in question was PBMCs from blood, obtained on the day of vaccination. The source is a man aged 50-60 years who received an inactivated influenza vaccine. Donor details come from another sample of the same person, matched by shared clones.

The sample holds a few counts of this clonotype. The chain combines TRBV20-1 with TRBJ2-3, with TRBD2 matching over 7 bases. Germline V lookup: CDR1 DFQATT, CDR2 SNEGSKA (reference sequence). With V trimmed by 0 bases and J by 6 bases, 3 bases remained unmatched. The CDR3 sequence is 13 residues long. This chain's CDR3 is CSAREGGRDTQYF. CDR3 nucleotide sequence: TGCAGTGCTAGAGAGGGGGGGAGGGATACGCAGTATTTT.

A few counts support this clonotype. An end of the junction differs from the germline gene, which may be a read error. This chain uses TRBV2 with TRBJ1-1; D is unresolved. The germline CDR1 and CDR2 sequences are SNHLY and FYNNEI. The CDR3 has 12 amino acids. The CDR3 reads CASRFMNTEAFF. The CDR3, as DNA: TGTGCAAGCAGGTTCATGAACACTGAAGCTTTCTTT.

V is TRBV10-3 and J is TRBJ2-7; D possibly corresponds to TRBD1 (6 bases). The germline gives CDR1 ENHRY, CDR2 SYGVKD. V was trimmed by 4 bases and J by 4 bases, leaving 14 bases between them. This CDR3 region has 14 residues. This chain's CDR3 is CAISGGAGVYEQYF. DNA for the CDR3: TGTGCCATCAGTGGAGGGGCAGGGGTGTACGAGCAGTACTTC.

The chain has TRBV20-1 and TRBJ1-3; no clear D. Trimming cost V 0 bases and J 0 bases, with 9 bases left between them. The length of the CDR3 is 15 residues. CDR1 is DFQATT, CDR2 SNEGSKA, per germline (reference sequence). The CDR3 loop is CSAREPLTSGNTIYF. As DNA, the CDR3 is TGCAGTGCTAGAGAACCCCTTACCTCTGGAAACACCATATATTTT.

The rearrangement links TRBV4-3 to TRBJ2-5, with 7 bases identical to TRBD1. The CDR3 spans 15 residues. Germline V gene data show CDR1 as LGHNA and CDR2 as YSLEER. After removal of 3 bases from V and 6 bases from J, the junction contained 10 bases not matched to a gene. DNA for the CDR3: TGCGCCAGCAGCCAGCTCGGGACAGCAGGCCAGACCCAGTACTTC. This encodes CASSQLGTAGQTQYF.

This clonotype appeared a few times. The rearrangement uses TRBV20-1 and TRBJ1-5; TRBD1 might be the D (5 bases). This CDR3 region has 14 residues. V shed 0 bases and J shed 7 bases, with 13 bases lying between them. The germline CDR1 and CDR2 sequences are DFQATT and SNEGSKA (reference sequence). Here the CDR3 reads CSARDLKQDQPQHF. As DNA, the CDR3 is TGCAGTGCTAGAGACTTAAAACAGGACCAGCCCCAGCATTTT.

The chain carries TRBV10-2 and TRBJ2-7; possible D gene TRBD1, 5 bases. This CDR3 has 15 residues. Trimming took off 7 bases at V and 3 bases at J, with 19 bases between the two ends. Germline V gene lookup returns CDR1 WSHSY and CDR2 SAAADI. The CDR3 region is CASTSLGQIFYEQYF. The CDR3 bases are TGCGCCAGCACGAGTTTAGGACAAATATTCTACGAGCAGTACTTC.

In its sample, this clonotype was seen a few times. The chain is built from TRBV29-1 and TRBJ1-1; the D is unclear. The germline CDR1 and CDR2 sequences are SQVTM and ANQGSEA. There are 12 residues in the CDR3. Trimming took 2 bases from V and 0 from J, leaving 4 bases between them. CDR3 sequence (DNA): TGCAGCGTTGAAAGAGTGAACACTGAAGCTTTCTTT. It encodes CSVERVNTEAFF.

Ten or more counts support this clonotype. The CDR3 sequence is CASSPRDPPTDTQYF. The DNA for the CDR3 is TGTGCCAGCAGTCCCCGGGACCCACCCACAGATACGCAGTATTTT. The V call is TRBV12-3 or TRBV12-4, the J call TRBJ2-3; either TRBD1 or TRBD2 may supply D (5 bases each). V lost 5 bases, J lost 2 bases, and 14 bases lay in between. The CDR3 runs to 15 residues.

The CDR3 loop reads CSVEAGSYYNEQFF. CDR3 nucleotide sequence: TGCAGCGTTGAAGCGGGATCTTACTACAATGAGCAGTTCTTC. The chain links TRBV29-1 to TRBJ2-1; TRBD2 is a possible D gene (5 bases). From germline, CDR1 is SQVTM and CDR2 ANQGSEA. The CDR3 spans 14 residues. V was pared by 1 base and J by 3 bases, with 10 bases between.

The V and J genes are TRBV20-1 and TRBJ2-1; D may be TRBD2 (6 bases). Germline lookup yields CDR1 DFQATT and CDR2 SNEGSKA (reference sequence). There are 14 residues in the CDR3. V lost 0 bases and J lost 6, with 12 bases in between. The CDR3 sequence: CSAREGRGGNEQFF. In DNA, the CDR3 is TGCAGTGCTAGAGAGGGGCGGGGTGGCAATGAGCAGTTCTTC.

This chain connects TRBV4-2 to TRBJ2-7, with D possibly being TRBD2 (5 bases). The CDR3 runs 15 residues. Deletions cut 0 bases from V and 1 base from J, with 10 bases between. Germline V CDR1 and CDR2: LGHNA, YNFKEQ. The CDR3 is CASSQDGISSYEQYF. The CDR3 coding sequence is TGTGCCAGCAGCCAAGACGGGATATCTTCCTACGAGCAGTACTTC.

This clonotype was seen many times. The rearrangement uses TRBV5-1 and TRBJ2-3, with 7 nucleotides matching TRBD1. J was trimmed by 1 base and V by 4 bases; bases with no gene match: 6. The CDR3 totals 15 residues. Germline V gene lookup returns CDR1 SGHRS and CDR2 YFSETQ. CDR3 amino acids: CASSTDRTRTDTQYF. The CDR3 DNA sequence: TGCGCCAGCAGCACGGACAGGACCCGCACAGATACGCAGTATTTT. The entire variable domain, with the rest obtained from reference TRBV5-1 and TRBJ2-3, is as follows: KAGVTQTPRYLIKTRGQQVTLSCSPISGHRSVSWYQQTPGQGLQFLFEYFSETQRNKGNFPGRFSGRQFSNSRSEMNVSTLELGDSALYLCASSTDRTRTDTQYFGPGTRLTVL.

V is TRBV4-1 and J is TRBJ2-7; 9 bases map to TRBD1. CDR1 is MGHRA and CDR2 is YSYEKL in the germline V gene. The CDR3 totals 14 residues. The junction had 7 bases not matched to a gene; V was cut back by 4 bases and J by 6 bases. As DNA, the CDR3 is TGCGCCAGCAGCCTGGACAGGGGATTACGCGAGCAGTACTTC. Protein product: CASSLDRGLREQYF.

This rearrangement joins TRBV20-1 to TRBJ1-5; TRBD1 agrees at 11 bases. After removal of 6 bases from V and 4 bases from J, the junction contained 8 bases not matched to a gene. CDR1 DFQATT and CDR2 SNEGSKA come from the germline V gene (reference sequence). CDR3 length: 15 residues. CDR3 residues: CSATRDRGGNQPQHF. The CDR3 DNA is TGCAGTGCAACAAGGGACAGGGGGGGAAATCAGCCCCAGCATTTT.

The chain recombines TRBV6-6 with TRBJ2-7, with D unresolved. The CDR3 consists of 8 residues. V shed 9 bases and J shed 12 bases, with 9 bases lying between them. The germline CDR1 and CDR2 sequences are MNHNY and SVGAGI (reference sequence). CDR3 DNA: TGTGCCAGGCAACTGTGGTACTTC. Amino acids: CARQLWYF.

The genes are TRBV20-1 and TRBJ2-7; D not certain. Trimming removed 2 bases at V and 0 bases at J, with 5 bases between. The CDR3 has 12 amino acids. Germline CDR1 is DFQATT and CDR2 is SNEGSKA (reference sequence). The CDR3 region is CSARLVSYEQYF. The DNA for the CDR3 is TGCAGTGCTAGACTAGTCTCCTACGAGCAGTACTTC.

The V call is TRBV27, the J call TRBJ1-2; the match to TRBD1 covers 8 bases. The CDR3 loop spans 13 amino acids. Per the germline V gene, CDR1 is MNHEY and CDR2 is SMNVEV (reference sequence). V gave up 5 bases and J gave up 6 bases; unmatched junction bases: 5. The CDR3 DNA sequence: TGTGCCAGCAGTAAATGGACAGGGAATGGCTACACCTTC. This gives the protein CASSKWTGNGYTF.

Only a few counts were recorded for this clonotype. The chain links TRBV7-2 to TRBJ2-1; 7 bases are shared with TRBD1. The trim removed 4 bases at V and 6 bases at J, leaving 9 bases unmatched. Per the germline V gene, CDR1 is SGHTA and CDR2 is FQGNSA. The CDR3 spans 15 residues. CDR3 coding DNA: TGTGCCAGCAGCTCGACCTTGGGACAGACCAATGAGCAGTTCTTC. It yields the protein CASSSTLGQTNEQFF.

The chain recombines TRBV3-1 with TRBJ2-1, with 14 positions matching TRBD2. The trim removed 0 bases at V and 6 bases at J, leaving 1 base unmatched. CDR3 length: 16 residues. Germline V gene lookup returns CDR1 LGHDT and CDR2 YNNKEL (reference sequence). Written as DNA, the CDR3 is TGTGCCAGCAGCCAAGAGGGGACTAGCGGGGGCAATGAGCAGTTCTTC. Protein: CASSQEGTSGGNEQFF.

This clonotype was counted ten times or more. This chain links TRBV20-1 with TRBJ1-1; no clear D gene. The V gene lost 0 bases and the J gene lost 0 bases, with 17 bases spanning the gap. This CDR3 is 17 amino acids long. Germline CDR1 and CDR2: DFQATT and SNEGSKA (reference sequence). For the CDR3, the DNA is TGCAGTGCTAGAGATCGAGGTTTAGGGAACATGAACACTGAAGCTTTCTTT. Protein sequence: CSARDRGLGNMNTEAFF.

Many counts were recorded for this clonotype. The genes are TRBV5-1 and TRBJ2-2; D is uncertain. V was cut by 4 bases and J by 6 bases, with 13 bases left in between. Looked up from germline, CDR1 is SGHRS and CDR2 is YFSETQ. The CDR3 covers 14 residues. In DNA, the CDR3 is TGCGCCAGCAGCGATTTCTCGACACCCGGGGAGCTGTTTTTT. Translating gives CASSDFSTPGELFF.

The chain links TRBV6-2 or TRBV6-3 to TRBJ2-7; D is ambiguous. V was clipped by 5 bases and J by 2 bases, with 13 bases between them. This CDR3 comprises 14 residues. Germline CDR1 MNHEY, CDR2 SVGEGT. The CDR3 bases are TGTGCCAGCAGTCCATTCCTAGGGACCTACGAGCAGTACTTC. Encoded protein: CASSPFLGTYEQYF.

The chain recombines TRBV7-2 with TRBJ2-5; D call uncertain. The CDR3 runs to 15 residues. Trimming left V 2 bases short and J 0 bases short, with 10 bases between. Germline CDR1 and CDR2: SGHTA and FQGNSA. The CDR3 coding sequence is TGTGCCAGCAGCTTAATGAGTGGGTACCAAGAGACCCAGTACTTC. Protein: CASSLMSGYQETQYF.

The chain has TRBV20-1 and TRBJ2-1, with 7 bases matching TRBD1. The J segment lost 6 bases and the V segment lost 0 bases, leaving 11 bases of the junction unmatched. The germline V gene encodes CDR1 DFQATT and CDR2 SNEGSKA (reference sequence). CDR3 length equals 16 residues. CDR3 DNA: TGCAGTGCTAGAGATGTCAGGGGGTATGCCTTCAATGAGCAGTTCTTC. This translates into CSARDVRGYAFNEQFF.

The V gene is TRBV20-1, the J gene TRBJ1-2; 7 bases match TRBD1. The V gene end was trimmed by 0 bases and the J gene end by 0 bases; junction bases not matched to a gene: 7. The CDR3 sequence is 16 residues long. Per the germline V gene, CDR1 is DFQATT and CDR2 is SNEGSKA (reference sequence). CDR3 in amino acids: CSAREASGQPNYGYTF. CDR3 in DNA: TGCAGTGCTAGAGAAGCCTCGGGACAGCCTAACTATGGCTACACCTTC.

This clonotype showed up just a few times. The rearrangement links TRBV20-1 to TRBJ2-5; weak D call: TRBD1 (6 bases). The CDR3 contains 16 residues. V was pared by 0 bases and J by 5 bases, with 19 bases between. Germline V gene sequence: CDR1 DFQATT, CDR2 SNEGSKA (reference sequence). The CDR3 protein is CSARDLGGASLETQYF. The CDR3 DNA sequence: TGCAGTGCTAGAGATCTTGGGGGCGCTAGCTTGGAGACCCAGTACTTC.

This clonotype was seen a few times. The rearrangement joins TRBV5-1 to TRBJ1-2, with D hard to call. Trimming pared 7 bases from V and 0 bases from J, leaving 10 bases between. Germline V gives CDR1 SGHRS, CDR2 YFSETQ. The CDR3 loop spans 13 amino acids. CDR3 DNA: TGCGCCAGCCGAGAGACCGCTAACTATGGCTACACCTTC. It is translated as CASRETANYGYTF.

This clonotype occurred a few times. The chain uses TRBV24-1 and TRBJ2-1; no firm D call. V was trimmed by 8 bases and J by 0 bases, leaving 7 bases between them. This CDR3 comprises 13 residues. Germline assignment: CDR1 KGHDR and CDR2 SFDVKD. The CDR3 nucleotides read TGTGCCACCACGGACCCCTCCTACAATGAGCAGTTCTTC. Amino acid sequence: CATTDPSYNEQFF.

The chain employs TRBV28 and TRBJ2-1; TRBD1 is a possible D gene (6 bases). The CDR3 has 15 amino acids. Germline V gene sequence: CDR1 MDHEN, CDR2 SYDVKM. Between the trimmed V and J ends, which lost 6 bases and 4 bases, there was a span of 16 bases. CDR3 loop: CASSTPGQGYNEQFF. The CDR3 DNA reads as TGTGCCAGCAGCACTCCGGGACAAGGGTACAATGAGCAGTTCTTC. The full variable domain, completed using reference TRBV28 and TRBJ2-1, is DVKVTQSSRYLVKRTGEKVFLECVQDMDHENMFWYRQDPGLGLRLIYFSYDVKMKEKGDIPEGYSVSREKKERFSLILESASTNQTSMYLCASSTPGQGYNEQFFGPGTRLTVL.